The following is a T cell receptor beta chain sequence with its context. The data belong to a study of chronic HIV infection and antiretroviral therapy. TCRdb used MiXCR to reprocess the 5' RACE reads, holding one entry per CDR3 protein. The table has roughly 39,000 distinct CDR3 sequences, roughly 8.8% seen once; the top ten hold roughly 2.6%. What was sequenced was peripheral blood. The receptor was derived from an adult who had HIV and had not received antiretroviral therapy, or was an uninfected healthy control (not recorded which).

CDR3 amino acids: CASSFSGHGGPLHF. For the CDR3, the DNA is TGTGCCAGCAGTTTTTCCGGCCACGGAGGACCCCTCCACTTT. V usage is TRBV28 and J usage is TRBJ1-6; D gene unclear. V lost 3 bases and J lost 12, with 15 bases in between. Per the germline V gene, CDR1 is MDHEN and CDR2 is SYDVKM. This CDR3 is 14 amino acids long.